The 19 T cell receptor beta chains below were found in one sample sequenced in a study of blood T cell repertoires in COVID-19. Profiled with immunoSEQ multiplex PCR; TCRdb holds only in-frame clones, not every one. The data show just over 35,000 clones, roughly 84% seen once. Sequenced material: peripheral blood. These receptors all come from a human donor in a cohort sampled during active COVID-19.

V is TRBV5-1 and J is TRBJ2-7; TRBD1 might be the D (6 bases). The CDR3 is 15 residues long. Per the germline V gene, CDR1 is SGHRS and CDR2 is YFSETQ. Trimming stripped 3 bases from V and 0 bases from J, with 13 bases between. The CDR3 spells CASSSRGTPSYEQYF. CDR3 nucleotide sequence: TGCGCCAGCAGCTCTCGAGGGACACCCTCCTACGAGCAGTACTTC.

The V and J genes are TRBV5-4 and TRBJ1-3; D remains unclear. The CDR3 is 16 residues long. Trimming left V 3 bases short and J 0 bases short, with 13 bases between. Germline V gene lookup returns CDR1 SGHNT and CDR2 YYREEE (reference sequence). The CDR3 here is CASSSPTMDSGNTIYF. CDR3 coding DNA: TGTGCCAGCAGCTCACCGACAATGGACTCTGGAAACACCATATATTTT.

In this sample, this clone turned up once. The chain is built from TRBV19 and TRBJ1-6; the D is unclear. The CDR3 consists of 12 residues. Germline V gives CDR1 LNHDA, CDR2 SQIVND (reference sequence). With 3 bases removed from V and 8 bases from J, the gap between germline ends came to 5 bases. The CDR3 region has the DNA TGTGCCAGTAGTATGCGAGATTCACCCCTCCACTTT. It specifies CASSMRDSPLHF.

The chain combines TRBV5-1 with TRBJ2-3, with a tentative D call TRBD2 (5 bases). The CDR3 is 15 residues long. Germline CDR1 and CDR2: SGHRS and YFSETQ. Deletions cut 4 bases from V and 6 bases from J, with 18 bases between. The DNA of the CDR3 is TGCGCCAGCAGCCTCGGGGATTATGAACGGGATACGCAGTATTTT. Protein: CASSLGDYERDTQYF.

This clone is a singleton in its sample. V usage is TRBV10-3 and J usage is TRBJ2-1; TRBD1 agrees at 11 bases. The germline V gene has CDR1 ENHRY and CDR2 SYGVKD. This CDR3 region has 16 residues. V lost 2 bases and J lost 7; bases outside the gene matches: 7. The CDR3 sequence: CAISEGDRGVGNEQFF. In DNA, the CDR3 is TGTGCCATCAGTGAGGGGGACAGGGGGGTCGGGAATGAGCAGTTCTTC.

The J gene is TRBJ1-2, the V gene TRBV3-1 (or the pseudogene TRBV3-2), with D possibly being TRBD1 (6 bases). V was clipped by 1 base and J by 2 bases, with 14 bases between them. CDR3 length: 16 amino acids. Germline CDR1 LGHDT, CDR2 YNNKEL (reference sequence). CDR3: CASSQGAGAKNYGYTF. The CDR3 nucleotides are TGTGCCAGCAGCCAAGGGGCGGGGGCCAAAAACTATGGCTACACCTTC.

This chain joins TRBV5-1 and TRBJ1-2, with 8 bases fitting TRBD1. This CDR3 is built from 17 residues. V lost 0 bases, J lost 5 bases, and 12 bases stayed unmatched. In germline, CDR1 is SGHRS, CDR2 YFSETQ. The CDR3 is CASSLGTGIPAGYGYTF. As DNA, the CDR3 is TGCGCCAGCAGCTTGGGGACAGGGATTCCAGCAGGGTATGGCTACACCTTC. Using reference TRBV5-1 and TRBJ1-2 for the parts outside the CDR3, the full variable domain is KAGVTQTPRYLIKTRGQQVTLSCSPISGHRSVSWYQQTPGQGLQFLFEYFSETQRNKGNFPGRFSGRQFSNSRSEMNVSTLELGDSALYLCASSLGTGIPAGYGYTFGSGTRLTVV.

The genes are TRBV6-1 and TRBJ2-7, with D maybe TRBD2 (5 bases). Germline CDR1 is MNHNS and CDR2 is SASEGT. The CDR3 spans 15 residues. Between the trimmed V and J ends, which lost 2 bases and 2 bases, there was a span of 13 bases. CDR3 loop: CASSEPGDGTYEQYF. In DNA, the CDR3 is TGTGCCAGCAGTGAACCCGGGGATGGGACCTACGAGCAGTACTTC.

This clone was seen once. V and J are TRBV5-1 and TRBJ1-2; no clear D gene. V lost 0 bases and J lost 6, with 9 bases in between. CDR1 is SGHRS and CDR2 is YFSETQ in the germline V gene. The CDR3 is 13 residues long. CDR3 amino acids: CASSLDRGDGYTF. CDR3 nucleotides: TGCGCCAGCAGCTTGGATCGAGGCGATGGCTACACCTTC. Full variable domain (missing parts from reference TRBV5-1 and TRBJ1-2): KAGVTQTPRYLIKTRGQQVTLSCSPISGHRSVSWYQQTPGQGLQFLFEYFSETQRNKGNFPGRFSGRQFSNSRSEMNVSTLELGDSALYLCASSLDRGDGYTFGSGTRLTVV.

CDR3 nucleotide sequence: TGTGCCAGCGGCCCCGACAGGCGCTCTGGAAACACCATATATTTT. It translates to CASGPDRRSGNTIYF. The rearrangement links TRBV6-5 to TRBJ1-3, with D tentatively TRBD1 (6 bases). The CDR3 consists of 15 residues. The germline gives CDR1 MNHEY, CDR2 SVGAGI. V shed 8 bases and J shed 0 bases, with 14 bases lying between them.

The chain joins TRBV19 to TRBJ1-4; possibly TRBD1 for D (5 bases). Trimming stripped 5 bases from V and 4 bases from J, with 14 bases between. Germline assignment: CDR1 LNHDA and CDR2 SQIVND (reference sequence). The CDR3 is 15 residues long. The CDR3 loop reads CASSVGQGFNEKLFF. Here the CDR3 DNA reads TGTGCCAGTAGTGTTGGTCAGGGATTTAATGAAAAACTGTTTTTT.

The chain is built from TRBV5-6 and TRBJ2-2; TRBD1 is a possible D gene (6 bases). Germline CDR1 SGHDT, CDR2 YYEEEE. The CDR3 loop spans 15 amino acids. The ends were cut back, 2 bases at V and 4 bases at J, with 12 bases in the middle. CDR3 sequence: CASSLYRVGTGELFF. DNA of the CDR3: TGTGCCAGCAGCTTATACAGGGTCGGCACCGGGGAGCTGTTTTTT.

V and J are TRBV28 and TRBJ2-5; 9 nucleotides line up with TRBD2. CDR3 size: 15 residues. Trimming cost V 8 bases and J 5 bases; bases outside gene matches: 12. CDR1 and CDR2 from the germline V gene are MDHEN and SYDVKM. CDR3 sequence (DNA): TGTGCCAGCGGCCGTTTTAGCGGGGGTAAGGAGACCCAGTACTTC. Protein product: CASGRFSGGKETQYF.

In its sample, this clone was seen once. The V and J genes are TRBV3-1 (or the pseudogene TRBV3-2) and TRBJ2-2; D gene unclear. The V gene's germline CDR1 is LGHDT and CDR2 YNNKEL (reference sequence). The V end lost 3 bases, the J end lost 7 bases, and 6 bases lay between the germline ends. This CDR3 has 12 amino acids. The CDR3 spells CASSHTDGELFF. In DNA form, the CDR3 reads TGTGCCAGCAGCCACACAGACGGGGAGCTGTTTTTT.

The chain couples TRBV7-9 to TRBJ2-1; 12 bases align to TRBD2. The germline CDR1 and CDR2 sequences are SEHNR and FQNEAQ (reference sequence). V was clipped by 4 bases and J by 6 bases; unmatched bases: 10. The CDR3 is made up of 17 amino acids. The CDR3 coding sequence is TGTGCCAGCAGCTCGACTAGCGGGGGTGCCCATCGCAATGAGCAGTTCTTC. It translates to CASSSTSGGAHRNEQFF. The whole variable domain, filled in from reference TRBV7-9 and TRBJ2-1, reads DTGVSQNPRHKITKRGQNVTFRCDPISEHNRLYWYRQTLGQGPEFLTYFQNEAQLEKSRLLSDRFSAERPKGSFSTLEIQRTEQGDSAMYLCASSSTSGGAHRNEQFFGPGTRLTVL.

The chain carries TRBV29-1 and TRBJ2-1; TRBD2 might be the D (6 bases). V lost 4 bases and J lost 6, with 28 bases in between. Germline V gene data show CDR1 as SQVTM and CDR2 as ANQGSEA. The CDR3 runs to 18 residues. CDR3 DNA sequence: TGCAGCGTTGGAGGAGGGACCCCAGAAATGGATGTAAGCAATGAGCAGTTCTTC. Translating gives CSVGGGTPEMDVSNEQFF.

The chain carries TRBV9 and TRBJ2-7; 8 bases agree with TRBD2. The junction had 5 bases not matched to a gene; V was cut back by 4 bases and J by 2 bases. Germline V gene lookup returns CDR1 SGDLS and CDR2 YYNGEE. This CDR3 has 14 residues. CDR3 in amino acids: CASSPRGGAYEQYF. The CDR3, as DNA: TGTGCCAGCAGCCCCCGGGGGGGCGCCTACGAGCAGTACTTC.

V and J are TRBV10-1 and TRBJ2-3, with a tentative D call TRBD2 (7 bases). CDR3 size: 15 residues. Germline V gives CDR1 WNHNN, CDR2 SYGVQD (reference sequence). V dropped 3 bases and J dropped 2 bases, with 12 bases sitting between them. The CDR3: CASSEYRGATDTQYF. The CDR3 DNA reads TGCGCCAGCAGTGAATATCGGGGGGCCACAGATACGCAGTATTTT.

This clone was picked up one time. V is TRBV30 and J is TRBJ1-5; 9 bases match TRBD1. After removal of 3 bases from V and 4 bases from J, the junction contained 7 bases not matched to a gene. The V gene's germline CDR1 is GTSNPN and CDR2 SVGIG (reference sequence). This CDR3 region has 15 residues. The CDR3 sequence is CAWRSPGQGNQPQHF. In nucleotides, the CDR3 is TGTGCCTGGAGATCCCCGGGACAGGGAAATCAGCCCCAGCATTTT. Variable domain in full (rest from reference TRBV30 and TRBJ1-5): SQTIHQWPATLVQPVGSPLSLECTVEGTSNPNLYWYRQAAGRGLQLLFYSVGIGQISSEVPQNLSASRPQDRQFILSSKKLLLSDSGFYLCAWRSPGQGNQPQHFGDGTRLSIL.